This T cell receptor (beta chain) was sequenced during a study of molecular identifiers for immune sequencing clone quantification. Ten or more counts support this clonotype. As previously described, bulk TCR libraries were made using listed TCR primers. TCRdb re-called the PCR reads through MiXCR, storing one row per CDR3 protein. The data hold around 65,000 distinct CDR3 sequences, with around 18% observed a single time. Per the germline V gene, CDR1 is ENHRY and CDR2 is SYGVKD. The CDR3 is 15 residues long. Germline trimming cut 10 bases from V and 3 bases from J; bases unmatched to any gene: 8. The naive CD8 libraries originated from between 20,000 and 1,000,000 sorted cells and drew on 10%, 30% or 50% RNA. Sorting selected naive CD8 T cells with a CD8+CD4-CCR7+CD45RA+ phenotype.

Material: naive CD8+ T cells from blood, with Jurkat cell RNA spiked in. Subset noted: FACS-sorted CD8+CD4-CCR7+CD45RA+ naive T cells. The chain combines TRBV10-3 with TRBJ2-1; 11 nucleotides agree with TRBD2. This clonotype was sampled from a human donor in good health. Some libraries in this study had Jurkat cell RNA spiked in. The CDR3 protein is CATSILAGGYNEQFF. As DNA, the CDR3 is TGTGCCACCTCAATCCTAGCGGGGGGCTACAATGAGCAGTTCTTC.